This is a list of T cell receptor beta chains from one sample in a study of blood T cell repertoires in COVID-19. TCRdb's copy holds only in-frame clones and misses some; the assay was immunoSEQ multiplex PCR. Of some 80,000 clones listed, around 74% are singletons. Sequencing was carried out using peripheral blood. These receptors all come from an elderly woman with active or convalescent COVID-19. CDR3s leave out the opening cysteine and the closing phenylalanine or tryptophan. Clone size is shown for a subset of rows, as once, few, many or a class of expanded clone.

clone_size	v_call	j_call	cdr3_aa
once	TRBV12-3/TRBV12-4	TRBJ2-7	ASSSTRNEQY
once	TRBV15	TRBJ2-7	ATRRPGPTYEQY
.	TRBV6-2/TRBV6-3	TRBJ2-3	ASSYSTRVDTQY
.	TRBV27	TRBJ1-4	ASSLSPGTGDEKLF
.	TRBV7-5	TRBJ1-4	ARSPSGTGDFGDEKLF
few	TRBV6-2/TRBV6-3	TRBJ2-1	ASSYLNFDPGAF
once	TRBV5-1	TRBJ1-5	ASRLDSSNQPQH
.	TRBV2	TRBJ1-3	ASRADRGTGNTIY
.	TRBV10-3	TRBJ2-2	AISEPPGLEAGELF
.	TRBV11-3	TRBJ1-3	ASSLGGQVGNTIY
.	TRBV18	TRBJ2-1	ASSPLGTSVYNEQF
.	TRBV15	TRBJ2-7	ATSIRDNSYEQY
.	TRBV9	TRBJ1-4	ASSITGMGEKLF
.	TRBV7-9	TRBJ2-7	ASRGGGFSGRKAYEQY
once	TRBV10-3	TRBJ2-5	AISESLGIETQY
.	TRBV30	TRBJ1-3	AWSVVRGGNTIY